A single sample gave rise to the 13 T cell receptor beta chains below, sequenced in a study of neurological immune-mediated disorders. TCRdb processed the 5' RACE reads anew with MiXCR; each CDR3 protein has one entry. This table holds tens of thousands of distinct CDR3 sequences, about 5% found once. The sample taken for sequencing was CD4+ T cells from blood. Receptor source: a woman aged 18-30 years with multiple sclerosis.

This clonotype has a count of ten or more. The V call is TRBV30, the J call TRBJ2-7; D is unresolved. CDR1 is GTSNPN and CDR2 is SVGIG in the germline V gene (reference sequence). Trimming removed 2 bases at V and 0 bases at J, with 5 bases between. This CDR3 is 12 amino acids long. The CDR3 DNA sequence: TGTGCCTGGAGTTGGCGCTCCTACGAGCAGTACTTC. Translated: CAWSWRSYEQYF.

The sample holds many counts of this clonotype. The rearrangement uses TRBV5-1 and TRBJ1-5; no definite D call. Trimming stripped 1 base from V and 1 base from J, with 6 bases between. Germline CDR1 is SGHRS and CDR2 is YFSETQ. This CDR3 is 14 amino acids long. The CDR3: CASSLLGSNQPQHF. The CDR3 region has the DNA TGCGCCAGCAGCTTGTTGGGAAGCAATCAGCCCCAGCATTTT. Complete variable domain (other parts from reference TRBV5-1 and TRBJ1-5): KAGVTQTPRYLIKTRGQQVTLSCSPISGHRSVSWYQQTPGQGLQFLFEYFSETQRNKGNFPGRFSGRQFSNSRSEMNVSTLELGDSALYLCASSLLGSNQPQHFGDGTRLSIL.

Many counts were recorded for this clonotype. The V and J genes are TRBV9 and TRBJ2-1; D is undetermined. The V gene lost 0 bases and the J gene lost 0 bases, with 7 bases spanning the gap. The CDR3 has 15 residues. Germline CDR1 and CDR2: SGDLS and YYNGEE. The CDR3 region is CASSVGGPSYNEQFF. The CDR3, as DNA: TGTGCCAGCAGCGTAGGGGGTCCCTCCTACAATGAGCAGTTCTTC.

Many counts were recorded for this clonotype. The J gene is TRBJ2-1, the V gene TRBV6-2 or TRBV6-3, with D tentatively TRBD2 (6 bases). The V gene lost 7 bases and the J gene lost 3 bases, with 13 bases spanning the gap. In germline, CDR1 is MNHEY, CDR2 SVGEGT. CDR3 length: 14 amino acids. The CDR3 protein is CASTSGVSYNEQFF. CDR3 DNA sequence: TGTGCCAGCACCTCGGGGGTTAGCTACAATGAGCAGTTCTTC.

This clonotype occurred a few times. The chain is built from TRBV18 and TRBJ2-7; no clear D. This CDR3 has 13 amino acids. Germline-derived CDR1 and CDR2 are KGHSH and LQKENI. With 4 bases removed from V and 2 bases from J, the gap between germline ends came to 9 bases. CDR3 loop: CASSRSNAYEQYF. CDR3 in DNA: TGTGCCAGCTCACGCTCGAATGCCTACGAGCAGTACTTC.

This clonotype was detected many times. This rearrangement joins TRBV28 to TRBJ2-1; either TRBD1 or TRBD2 may fit D (5 bases each). The CDR3 has 16 residues. V was clipped by 5 bases and J by 6 bases, with 20 bases between them. The germline V gene has CDR1 MDHEN and CDR2 SYDVKM. CDR3 region: CASSVPRDPKGNEQFF. In DNA form, the CDR3 reads TGTGCCAGCAGTGTTCCTCGGGACCCCAAGGGCAATGAGCAGTTCTTC.

This clonotype has at least ten counts. The chain combines TRBV6-2 or TRBV6-3 with TRBJ2-1; 15 bases map to TRBD2. Per the germline V gene, CDR1 is MNHEY and CDR2 is SVGEGT. V was pared by 6 bases and J by 3 bases, with 12 bases of the junction left unmatched. This CDR3 has 19 amino acids. CDR3: CASRALGLAGGGFYNEQFF. CDR3 nucleotides: TGTGCCAGCAGAGCTTTGGGACTAGCGGGAGGAGGATTCTACAATGAGCAGTTCTTC.

This clonotype appeared many times. Here the CDR3 reads CSAIAQTGSRISGNTIYF. The DNA of the CDR3 is TGCAGTGCTATTGCTCAGACAGGGTCCCGCATCTCTGGAAACACCATATATTTT. The genes are TRBV20-1 and TRBJ1-3, with TRBD1 matching 7 bases. From germline, CDR1 is DFQATT and CDR2 SNEGSKA (reference sequence). The CDR3 loop spans 18 amino acids. Unmatched junction bases numbered 15, after V lost 4 bases and J lost 0 bases.

This clonotype is labeled as medium-sized (0.01 to 0.1%). The V gene is TRBV7-2, the J gene TRBJ2-5; D is uncertain. CDR3 length: 12 amino acids. V was cut by 1 base and J by 5 bases, with 5 bases left in between. CDR1 SGHTA and CDR2 FQGNSA come from the germline V gene. Here the CDR3 DNA reads TGTGCCAGCAGCTTAGTGGGGGAGACCCAGTACTTC. Its protein is CASSLVGETQYF.

This clonotype has ten or more counts. The genes are TRBV4-3 and TRBJ2-5, with unresolved D. CDR3 length equals 16 residues. Trimming left V 5 bases short and J 0 bases short, with 16 bases between. Looked up from germline, CDR1 is LGHNA and CDR2 is YSLEER. Written as DNA, the CDR3 is TGCGCCAGCAGCTACGATCTAATTAAGTACCAAGAGACCCAGTACTTC. Encoded protein: CASSYDLIKYQETQYF.

The chain employs TRBV19 and TRBJ1-5; D unresolved. The last part of the DNA fits TRBJ2-3 better; the J call may be wrong. Germline CDR1 and CDR2: LNHDA and SQIVND (reference sequence). CDR3 length: 12 residues. The CDR3 DNA reads TGTGCCAGTAGTATTTCGAATCAGCCCCAGTATTTT. Its translation is CASSISNQPQYF.

The chain employs TRBV2 and TRBJ2-7, with 8 bases lining up with TRBD2. V gave up 4 bases and J gave up 5 bases; unmatched junction bases: 7. The CDR3 consists of 14 residues. CDR1 and CDR2 from the germline V gene are SNHLY and FYNNEI. CDR3 DNA sequence: TGTGCCAGCAGTGTTCGCGGGGGGCCTAACGAGCAGTACTTC. It specifies CASSVRGGPNEQYF.

There are many counts of this clonotype. V and J are TRBV27 and TRBJ2-3, with a possible D match to TRBD2 (6 bases). V shed 4 bases and J shed 3 bases, with 17 bases lying between them. Germline lookup yields CDR1 MNHEY and CDR2 SMNVEV (reference sequence). The CDR3 loop spans 16 amino acids. CDR3 in amino acids: CASSSERVLGTDTQYF. CDR3 sequence (DNA): TGTGCCAGCAGTTCTGAGCGGGTCTTGGGGACAGATACGCAGTATTTT.